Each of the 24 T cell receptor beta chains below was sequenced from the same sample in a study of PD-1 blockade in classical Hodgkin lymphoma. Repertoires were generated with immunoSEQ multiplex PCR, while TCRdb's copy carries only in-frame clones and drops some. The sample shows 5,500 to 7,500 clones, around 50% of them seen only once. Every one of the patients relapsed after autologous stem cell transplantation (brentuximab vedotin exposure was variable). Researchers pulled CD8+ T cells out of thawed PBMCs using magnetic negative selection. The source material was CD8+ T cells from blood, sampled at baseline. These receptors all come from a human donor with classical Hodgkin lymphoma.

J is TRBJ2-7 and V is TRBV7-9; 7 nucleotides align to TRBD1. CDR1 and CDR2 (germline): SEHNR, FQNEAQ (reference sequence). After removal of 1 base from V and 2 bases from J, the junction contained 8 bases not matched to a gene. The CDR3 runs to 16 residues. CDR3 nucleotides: TGTGCCAGCAGCTTAGACTCCGGGACAGCCACCTACGAGCAGTACTTC. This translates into CASSLDSGTATYEQYF.

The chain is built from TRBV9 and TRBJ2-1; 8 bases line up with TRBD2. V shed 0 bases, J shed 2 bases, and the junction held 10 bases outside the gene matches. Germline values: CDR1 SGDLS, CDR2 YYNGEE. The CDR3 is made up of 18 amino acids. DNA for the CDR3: TGTGCCAGCAGCGTAGTCAGAGGCCCTAGCGGGCCCTACAATGAGCAGTTCTTC. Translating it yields CASSVVRGPSGPYNEQFF. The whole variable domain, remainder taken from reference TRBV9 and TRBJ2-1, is DSGVTQTPKHLITATGQRVTLRCSPRSGDLSVYWYQQSLDQGLQFLIQYYNGEERAKGNILERFSAQQFPDLHSELNLSSLELGDSALYFCASSVVRGPSGPYNEQFFGPGTRLTVL.

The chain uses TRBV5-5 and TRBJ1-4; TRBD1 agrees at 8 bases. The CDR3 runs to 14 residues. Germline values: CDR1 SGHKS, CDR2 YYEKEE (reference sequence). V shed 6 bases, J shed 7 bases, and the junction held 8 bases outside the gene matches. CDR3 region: CASNRDRFGEKLFF. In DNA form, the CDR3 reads TGTGCCAGCAACAGGGACAGGTTCGGTGAAAAACTGTTTTTT.

CDR3: CASSDPGSTNEKLFF. The DNA of the CDR3 is TGCGCCAGCAGTGACCCAGGGTCTACTAATGAAAAACTGTTTTTT. V gene TRBV10-2 combines with J gene TRBJ1-4; weak D call: TRBD1 (5 bases). In germline, CDR1 is WSHSY, CDR2 SAAADI. V was trimmed by 3 bases and J by 2 bases, leaving 10 bases between them. This CDR3 has 15 amino acids.

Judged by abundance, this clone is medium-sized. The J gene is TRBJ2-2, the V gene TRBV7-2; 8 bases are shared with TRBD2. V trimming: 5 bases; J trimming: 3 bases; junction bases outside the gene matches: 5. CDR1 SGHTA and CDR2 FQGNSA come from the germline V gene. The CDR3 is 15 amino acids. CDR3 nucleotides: TGTGCCAGCAGCGTTAGCGGGACCCACACCGGGGAGCTGTTTTTT. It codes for CASSVSGTHTGELFF.

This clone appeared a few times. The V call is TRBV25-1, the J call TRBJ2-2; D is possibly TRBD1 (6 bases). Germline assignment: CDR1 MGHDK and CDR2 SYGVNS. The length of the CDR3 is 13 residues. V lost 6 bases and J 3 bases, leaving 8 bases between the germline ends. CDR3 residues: CASRDSYTGELFF. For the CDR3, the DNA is TGTGCCAGCAGGGACAGCTACACCGGGGAGCTGTTTTTT. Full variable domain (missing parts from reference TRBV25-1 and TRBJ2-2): EADIYQTPRYLVIGTGKKITLECSQTMGHDKMYWYQQDPGMELHLIHYSYGVNSTEKGDLSSESTVSRIRTEHFPLTLESARPSHTSQYLCASRDSYTGELFFGEGSRLTVL.

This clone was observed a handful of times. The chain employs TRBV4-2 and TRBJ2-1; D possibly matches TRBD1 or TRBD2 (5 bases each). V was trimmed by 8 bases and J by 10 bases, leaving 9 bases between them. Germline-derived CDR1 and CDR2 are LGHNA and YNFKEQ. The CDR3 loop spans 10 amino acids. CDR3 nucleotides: TGTGCCAGCGGGACGGCCGAGCAGTTCTTC. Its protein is CASGTAEQFF.

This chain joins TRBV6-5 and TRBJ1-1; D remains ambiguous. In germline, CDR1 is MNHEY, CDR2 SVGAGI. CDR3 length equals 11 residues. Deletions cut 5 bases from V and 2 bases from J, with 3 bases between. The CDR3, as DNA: TGTGCCAGCAGTAAAAACACTGAAGCTTTCTTT. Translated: CASSKNTEAFF.

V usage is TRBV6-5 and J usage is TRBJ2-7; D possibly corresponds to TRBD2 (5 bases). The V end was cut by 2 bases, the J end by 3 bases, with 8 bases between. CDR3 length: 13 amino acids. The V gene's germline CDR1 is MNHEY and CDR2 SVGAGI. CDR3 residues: CASSYREFYEQYF. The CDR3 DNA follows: TGTGCCAGCAGTTACAGGGAGTTCTACGAGCAGTACTTC.

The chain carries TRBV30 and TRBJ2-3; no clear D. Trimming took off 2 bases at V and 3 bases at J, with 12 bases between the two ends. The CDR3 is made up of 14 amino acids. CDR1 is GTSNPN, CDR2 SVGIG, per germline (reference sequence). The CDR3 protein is CAWSLTRKTDTQYF. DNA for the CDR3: TGTGCCTGGAGTCTCACCAGGAAAACAGATACGCAGTATTTT.

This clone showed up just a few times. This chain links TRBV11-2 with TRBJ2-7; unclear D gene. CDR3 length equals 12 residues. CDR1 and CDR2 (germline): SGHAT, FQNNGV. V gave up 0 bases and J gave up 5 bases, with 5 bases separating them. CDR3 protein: CASSLDLHEQYF. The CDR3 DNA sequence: TGTGCCAGCAGCTTAGATCTTCACGAGCAGTACTTC. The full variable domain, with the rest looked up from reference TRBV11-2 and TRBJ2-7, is EAGVAQSPRYKIIEKRQSVAFWCNPISGHATLYWYQQILGQGPKLLIQFQNNGVVDDSQLPKDRFSAERLKGVDSTLKIQPAKLEDSAVYLCASSLDLHEQYFGPGTRLTVT.

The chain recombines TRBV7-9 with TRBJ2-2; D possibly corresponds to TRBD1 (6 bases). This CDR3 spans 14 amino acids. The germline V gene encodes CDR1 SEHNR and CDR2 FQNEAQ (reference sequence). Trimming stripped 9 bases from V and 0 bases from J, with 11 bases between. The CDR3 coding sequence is TGTGCCAGTACGGGACACTCGAACACCGGGGAGCTGTTTTTT. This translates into CASTGHSNTGELFF.

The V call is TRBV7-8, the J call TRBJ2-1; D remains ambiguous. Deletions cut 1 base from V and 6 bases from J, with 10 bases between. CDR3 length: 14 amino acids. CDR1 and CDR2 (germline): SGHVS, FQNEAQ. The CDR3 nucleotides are TGTGCCAGCAGCTTAGTGGCTGCCGGCAATGAGCAGTTCTTC. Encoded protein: CASSLVAAGNEQFF.

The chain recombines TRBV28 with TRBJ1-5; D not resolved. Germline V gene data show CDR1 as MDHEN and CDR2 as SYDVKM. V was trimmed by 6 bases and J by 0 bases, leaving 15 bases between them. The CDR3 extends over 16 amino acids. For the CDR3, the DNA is TGTGCCAGCAGCATCTTCGGCGGTGGTAGCAATCAGCCCCAGCATTTT. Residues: CASSIFGGGSNQPQHF.

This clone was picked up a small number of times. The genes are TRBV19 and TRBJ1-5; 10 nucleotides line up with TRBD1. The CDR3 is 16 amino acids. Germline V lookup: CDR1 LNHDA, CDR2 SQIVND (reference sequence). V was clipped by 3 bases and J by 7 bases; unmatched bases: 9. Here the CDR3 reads CASSILRQGAGQPQHF. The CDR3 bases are TGTGCCAGTAGTATCCTCAGACAGGGGGCCGGGCAGCCCCAGCATTTT.

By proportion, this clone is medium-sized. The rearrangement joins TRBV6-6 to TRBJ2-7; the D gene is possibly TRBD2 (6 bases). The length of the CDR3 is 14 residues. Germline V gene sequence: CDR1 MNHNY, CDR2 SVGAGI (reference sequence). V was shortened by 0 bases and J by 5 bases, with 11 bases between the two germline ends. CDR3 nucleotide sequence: TGTGCCAGCAGTTACTCTGGAGGGAGAGACGAGCAGTACTTC. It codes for CASSYSGGRDEQYF.

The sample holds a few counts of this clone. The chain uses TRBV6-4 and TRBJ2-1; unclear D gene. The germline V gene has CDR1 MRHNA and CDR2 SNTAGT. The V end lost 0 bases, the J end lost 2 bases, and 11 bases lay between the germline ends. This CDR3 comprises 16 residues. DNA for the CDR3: TGTGCCAGCAGTGACTCGGTCCGTGGGCCCTACAATGAGCAGTTCTTC. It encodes CASSDSVRGPYNEQFF.

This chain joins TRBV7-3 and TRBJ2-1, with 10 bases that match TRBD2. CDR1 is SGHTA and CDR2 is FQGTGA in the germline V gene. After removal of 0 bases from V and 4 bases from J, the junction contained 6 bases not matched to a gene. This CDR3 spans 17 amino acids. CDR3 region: CASSLTGLAGVYNEQFF. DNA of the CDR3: TGTGCCAGCAGCTTAACAGGTCTAGCGGGAGTATACAATGAGCAGTTCTTC.

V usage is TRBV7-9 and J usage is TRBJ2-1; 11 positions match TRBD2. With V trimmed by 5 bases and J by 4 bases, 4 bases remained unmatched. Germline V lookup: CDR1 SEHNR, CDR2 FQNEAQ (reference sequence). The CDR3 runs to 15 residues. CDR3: CASSVGTSGYNEQFF. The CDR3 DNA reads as TGTGCCAGCAGCGTGGGGACTAGCGGTTACAATGAGCAGTTCTTC.

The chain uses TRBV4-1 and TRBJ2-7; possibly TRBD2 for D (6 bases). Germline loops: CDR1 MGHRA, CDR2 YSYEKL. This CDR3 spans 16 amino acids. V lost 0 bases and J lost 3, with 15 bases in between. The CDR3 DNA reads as TGCGCCAGCAGCCAAGAGTCGGAGGGAGCAGACTACGAGCAGTACTTC. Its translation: CASSQESEGADYEQYF.

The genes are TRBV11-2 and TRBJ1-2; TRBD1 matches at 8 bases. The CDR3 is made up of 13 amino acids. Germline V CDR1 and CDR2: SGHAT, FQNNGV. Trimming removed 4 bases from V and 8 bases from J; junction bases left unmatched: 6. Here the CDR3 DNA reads TGTGCCAGCAGCTCATCAGGGGGCGCGGGCTACACCTTC. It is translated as CASSSSGGAGYTF.

CDR3 loop: CASSDGTGGSYEQYF. Here the CDR3 DNA reads TGTGCCAGCAGCGACGGGACAGGGGGCTCCTACGAGCAGTACTTC. The chain joins TRBV7-9 to TRBJ2-7; 11 positions agree with TRBD1. The CDR3 spans 15 residues. Germline V gene data show CDR1 as SEHNR and CDR2 as FQNEAQ (reference sequence). V lost 5 bases to trimming and J lost 0 bases; unmatched junction nucleotides: 3.

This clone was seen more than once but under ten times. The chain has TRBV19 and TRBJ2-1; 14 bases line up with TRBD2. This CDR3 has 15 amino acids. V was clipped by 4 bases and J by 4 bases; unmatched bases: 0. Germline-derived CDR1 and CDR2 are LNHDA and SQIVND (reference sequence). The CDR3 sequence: CASSRTSGRYNEQFF. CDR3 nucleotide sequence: TGTGCCAGTAGTAGGACTAGCGGGAGGTACAATGAGCAGTTCTTC.

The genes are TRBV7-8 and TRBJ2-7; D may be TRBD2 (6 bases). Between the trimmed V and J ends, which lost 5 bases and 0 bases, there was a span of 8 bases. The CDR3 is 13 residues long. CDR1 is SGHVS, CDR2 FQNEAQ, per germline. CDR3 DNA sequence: TGTGCCAGCAGCGCCGGGAGCTCCTACGAGCAGTACTTC. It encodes CASSAGSSYEQYF.